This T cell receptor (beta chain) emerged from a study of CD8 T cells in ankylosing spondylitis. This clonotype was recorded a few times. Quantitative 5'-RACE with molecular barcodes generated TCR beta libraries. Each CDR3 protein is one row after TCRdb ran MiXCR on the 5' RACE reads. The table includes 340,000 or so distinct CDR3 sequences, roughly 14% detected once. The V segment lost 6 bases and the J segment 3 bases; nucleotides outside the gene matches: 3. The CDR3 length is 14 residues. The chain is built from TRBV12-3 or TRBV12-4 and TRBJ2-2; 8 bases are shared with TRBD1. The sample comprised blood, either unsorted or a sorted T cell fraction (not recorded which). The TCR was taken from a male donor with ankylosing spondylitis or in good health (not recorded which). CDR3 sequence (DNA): TGTGCCAGCAGAGACAGGGGTTACACCGGGGAGCTGTTTTTT. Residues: CASRDRGYTGELFF.